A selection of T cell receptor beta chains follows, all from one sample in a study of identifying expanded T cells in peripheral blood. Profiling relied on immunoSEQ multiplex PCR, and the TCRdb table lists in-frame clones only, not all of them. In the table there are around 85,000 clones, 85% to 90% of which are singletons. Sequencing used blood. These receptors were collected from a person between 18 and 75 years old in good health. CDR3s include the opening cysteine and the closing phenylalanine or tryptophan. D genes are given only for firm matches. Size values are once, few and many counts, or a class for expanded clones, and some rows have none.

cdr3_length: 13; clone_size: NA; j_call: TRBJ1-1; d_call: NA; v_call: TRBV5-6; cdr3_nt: TGTGCCAGCAGCTCGGGACGTCAAGCGAAAGCTTTCTTT; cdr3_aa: CASSSGRQAKAFF
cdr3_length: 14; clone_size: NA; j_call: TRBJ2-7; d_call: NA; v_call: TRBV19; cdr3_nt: TGTGCCAGTAGTCCAAGACCCAGTTCCTACGAGCAGTACTTC; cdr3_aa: CASSPRPSSYEQYF
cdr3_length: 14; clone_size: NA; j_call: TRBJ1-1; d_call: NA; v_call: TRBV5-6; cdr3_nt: TGTGCCAGCAGCTTACCCCCCGGGAACACTGAAGCTTTCTTT; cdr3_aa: CASSLPPGNTEAFF
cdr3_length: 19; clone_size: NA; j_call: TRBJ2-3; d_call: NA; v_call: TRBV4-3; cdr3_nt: TGCGCCAGCAGCCAAGATCTCTCCACGGGGGTAACGAGCACAGATACGCAGTATTTT; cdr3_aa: CASSQDLSTGVTSTDTQYF
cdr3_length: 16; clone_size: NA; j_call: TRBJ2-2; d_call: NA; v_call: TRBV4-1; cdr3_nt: TGCGCCAGCAGCCAATGGCCCAGGGGAAACACCGGGGAGCTGTTTTTT; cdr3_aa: CASSQWPRGNTGELFF
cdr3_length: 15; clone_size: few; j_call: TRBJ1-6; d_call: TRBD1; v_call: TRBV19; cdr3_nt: TGTGCCAGTAGTACCTACAGGGGTATAGATTCACCCCTCCACTTT; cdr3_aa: CASSTYRGIDSPLHF
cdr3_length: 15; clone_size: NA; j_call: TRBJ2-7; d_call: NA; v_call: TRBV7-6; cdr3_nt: TGTGCCAGCAGCTTATTTGCAGGTGAGAGCTACGAGCAGTACTTC; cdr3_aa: CASSLFAGESYEQYF
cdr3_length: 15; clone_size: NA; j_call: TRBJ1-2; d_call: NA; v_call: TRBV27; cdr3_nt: TGTGCCAGCAGTTCGACGGACAACGGATGGCTGGGCTACACCTTC; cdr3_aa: CASSSTDNGWLGYTF
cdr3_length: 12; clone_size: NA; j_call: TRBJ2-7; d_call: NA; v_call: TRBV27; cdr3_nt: TGTGCCAGCAGCGGGGGAGGCTACGAGCAGTACTTC; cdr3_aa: CASSGGGYEQYF
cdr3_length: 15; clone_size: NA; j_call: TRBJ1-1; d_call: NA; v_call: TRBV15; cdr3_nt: TGTGCCACCAGCAATCTCTTCCAAGGGTGGACTGAAGCTTTCTTT; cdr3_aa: CATSNLFQGWTEAFF
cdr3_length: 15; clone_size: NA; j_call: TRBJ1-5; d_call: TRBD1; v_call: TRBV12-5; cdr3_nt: TGTGCTAGTGGTTCCGCTCCAGGGGGGCATCAGCCCCAGCATTTT; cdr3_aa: CASGSAPGGHQPQHF
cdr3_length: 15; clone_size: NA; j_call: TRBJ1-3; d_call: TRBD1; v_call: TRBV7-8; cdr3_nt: TGTGCCAGCAGTTCCGGGACAGGGACTGGAAACACCATATATTTT; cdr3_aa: CASSSGTGTGNTIYF
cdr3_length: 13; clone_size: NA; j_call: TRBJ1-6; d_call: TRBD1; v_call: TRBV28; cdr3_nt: TGTGCCAGCAGGACAGGGTTTACTTCACCCCTCCACTTT; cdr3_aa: CASRTGFTSPLHF
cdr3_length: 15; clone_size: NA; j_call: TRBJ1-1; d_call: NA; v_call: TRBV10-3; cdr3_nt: TGTGCCATCAGTGGGTCCACACGGGGGGACACTGAAGCTTTCTTT; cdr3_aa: CAISGSTRGDTEAFF
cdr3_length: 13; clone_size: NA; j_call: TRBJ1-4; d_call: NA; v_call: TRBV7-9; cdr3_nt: TGTGCCAGCAGCTTATTACCGGCACGAAAACTGTTTTTT; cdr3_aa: CASSLLPARKLFF
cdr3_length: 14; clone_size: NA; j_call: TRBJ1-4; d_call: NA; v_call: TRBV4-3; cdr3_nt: TGCGCCAGCAGCCAAGATGCCACTCTTGAAAAACTGTTTTTT; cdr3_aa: CASSQDATLEKLFF
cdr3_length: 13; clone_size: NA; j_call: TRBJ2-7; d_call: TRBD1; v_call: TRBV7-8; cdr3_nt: TGTGCCAGCAGCTACGAACGACAGGGAAAGCAGTACTTC; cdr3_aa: CASSYERQGKQYF
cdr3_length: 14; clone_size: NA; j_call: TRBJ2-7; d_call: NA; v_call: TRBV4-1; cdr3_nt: TGCGCCAGCAGCCGCGAGCTCCTCTCCTACGAGCAGTACTTC; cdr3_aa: CASSRELLSYEQYF
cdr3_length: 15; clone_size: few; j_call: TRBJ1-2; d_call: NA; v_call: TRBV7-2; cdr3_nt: TGTGCCAGCAGCTTATGGCAGGGGCTTAGTTCTGGCTACACCTTC; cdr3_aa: CASSLWQGLSSGYTF